This T cell receptor beta chain was captured by sequencing in a study of blood T cell repertoires in COVID-19. Study context: The United States, Italy and Spain provided the acute and convalescent COVID-19 samples.

Data came from immunoSEQ multiplex PCR; TCRdb stores just in-frame clones and leaves some out. The sample includes 200,000 to 250,000 clones, around four fifths of them seen just once. Enrolled through a virtual design, the participants were between roughly 18 and 100 years of age and came from approximately 25 US areas. Sequences were obtained from PBMCs or T cells enriched from blood (not recorded which). This receptor was obtained from a woman in her thirties or forties who had been exposed to COVID-19.

CDR3 in DNA: TGTGCCAGCAGCTTAGGTCCGAGAAAATCCTACAATGAGCAGTTCTTC. This encodes CASSLGPRKSYNEQFF. The chain is built from TRBV11-2 and TRBJ2-1; unclear D gene. CDR1 is SGHAT, CDR2 FQNNGV, per germline. This CDR3 contains 16 residues. Trimming shortened V by 1 base and J by 1 base, and 11 bases separated the two germline ends.